Listed below are T cell receptor beta chains from one sample, sequenced in a study of naive and memory T cell subsets. A single record per CDR3 protein comes from TCRdb applying MiXCR to the UMI-ligation and nested PCR reads. The table has 100,000 or so distinct CDR3 sequences, over 7% seen once. Sample: central memory CD4+ T cells from blood. These receptors all come from a human donor in good health. The CDR3 runs from the conserved cysteine through the conserved F or W. The order of the fields is clone size, D gene, J gene, V gene, CDR3 DNA, CDR3 protein. The D gene is left open where the match is weak. Rows give clone size only sometimes, using once, few, many, or a class for an expanded clone.

.	TRBD1	TRBJ2-3	TRBV10-2	TGCGCCAGCACGCCGGGGACAGGGTATAGAGATACGCAGTATTTT	CASTPGTGYRDTQYF
.	.	TRBJ1-2	TRBV27	TGTGCCAGCAGTCCGAGTCTGGGCCAGGGGATGTATGGCTACACCTTC	CASSPSLGQGMYGYTF
.	.	TRBJ1-3	TRBV28	TGTGCCAGCAGTTTATGGTTAGGACGGACTGGAAACACCATATATTTT	CASSLWLGRTGNTIYF
many	.	TRBJ2-5	TRBV29-1	TGCAGCGCCCCGACACGGGCCACACAAGAGACCCAGTACTTC	CSAPTRATQETQYF
few	TRBD1	TRBJ1-2	TRBV4-3	TGCGCCAGCAGCGTCTCATCTCCGGGACAGGGGAATTACGGCTACACCTTC	CASSVSSPGQGNYGYTF
.	TRBD1	TRBJ1-4	TRBV2	TGTGCCGGCAGTGTGGAGCGACAGGGGGGAAAACTGTTTTTT	CAGSVERQGGKLFF
.	.	TRBJ1-2	TRBV2	TGTGCCAGCAGTGAAGACCGGCTCCCCTATGGCTACACCTTC	CASSEDRLPYGYTF
few	TRBD2	TRBJ2-7	TRBV7-8	TGTGCCAGCAGCCGGACTAGCGGGATCGGTGAGCAGTACTTC	CASSRTSGIGEQYF
many	TRBD2	TRBJ2-1	TRBV15	TGTGCCACCAGCAGAGGACTAGCGGGGAACAATGAGCAGTTCTTC	CATSRGLAGNNEQFF
many	.	TRBJ2-3	TRBV12-3/TRBV12-4	TGTGCCAGCAGCCGCGATTACACAGATACGCAGTATTTT	CASSRDYTDTQYF
many	.	TRBJ1-1	TRBV4-2	TGTGCCAGCAGCCAAGAATTGGACAGGAACACTGAAGCTTTCTTT	CASSQELDRNTEAFF
.	TRBD2	TRBJ2-1	TRBV4-2	TGTGCCAGCAGCCAACCGGGGGGAAGCTCCTACAATGAGCAGTTCTTC	CASSQPGGSSYNEQFF
many	.	TRBJ1-2	TRBV12-3/TRBV12-4	TGTGCCAGCAGTTTACAGGGTTCTAACTATGGCTACACCTTC	CASSLQGSNYGYTF
many	.	TRBJ1-5	TRBV28	TGTGCCAGCAGACCCCCCAATCAGCCCCAGCATTTT	CASRPPNQPQHF
few	.	TRBJ2-7	TRBV7-8	TGTGCCAGCAGCTTGCGGGACAAGATCTACGAGCAGTACTTC	CASSLRDKIYEQYF
many	TRBD1	TRBJ1-6	TRBV7-9	TGTGCCAGCAGCTCAGACCAACAGGGGTCACCCCTCCACTTT	CASSSDQQGSPLHF
.	TRBD2	TRBJ2-4	TRBV12-3/TRBV12-4	TGTGCCAGCAGTTTTACGGGACTAGCGGTGAACATTCAGTACTTC	CASSFTGLAVNIQYF
many	.	TRBJ2-5	TRBV20-1	TGCAGTGCTACTCAAGAGACCCAGTACTTC	CSATQETQYF
few	.	TRBJ1-5	TRBV14	TGTGCCAGCAGCCACTTAGGGGCTGATCAGCCCCAGCATTTT	CASSHLGADQPQHF
many	.	TRBJ1-2	TRBV2	TGTGCCAGCAGAATACAGGGTTTGGATGGCTACACCTTC	CASRIQGLDGYTF
many	.	TRBJ1-2	TRBV7-9	TGTGCCAGCAGCGACCTCTGGGTGGCTGGCTACACCTTC	CASSDLWVAGYTF
.	.	TRBJ2-1	TRBV20-1	TGCAGTGCCCGAAGCGGTAACGGTCGCTCCTACAATGAGCAGTTCTTC	CSARSGNGRSYNEQFF
many	.	TRBJ2-2	TRBV9	TGTGCCAGCAGCGTGGCCGACAGATCGGTGGCTCTCTCCGGGGAGCTGTTTTTT	CASSVADRSVALSGELFF
few	TRBD2	TRBJ2-1	TRBV7-2	TGTGCCAGCAGCTTAGGACTAGCGCAGCAGGGCGAGCAGTTCTTC	CASSLGLAQQGEQFF
many	.	TRBJ2-5	TRBV11-3	TGTGCCAGCAGCTTCATCAGGCAAGAGACCCAGTACTTC	CASSFIRQETQYF
many	.	TRBJ1-6	TRBV20-1	TGCAGTGCTAGAGATTGGGGGTCACCCCTCCACTTT	CSARDWGSPLHF
few	.	TRBJ1-1	TRBV29-1	TGCAGCGTTGAAGATCGCCAGGGCACTGAAGCTTTCTTT	CSVEDRQGTEAFF
.	.	TRBJ2-7	TRBV20-1	TGCAGTGCTGGTTCGGGGACCCGCTACGAGCAGTACTTC	CSAGSGTRYEQYF
many	.	TRBJ1-5	TRBV5-1	TGCGCCAGCAGCTTGGGTCCCTTAGGGGGCAATCAGCCCCAGCATTTT	CASSLGPLGGNQPQHF